These T cell receptor beta chains were read from a single sample in a study of T cells after posttransplantation cyclophosphamide. Some clones are missing from TCRdb's copy, which holds only in-frame ones; the method was immunoSEQ multiplex PCR. This sample comprises about 36,000 clones, none seen once only. The sample was PBMCs. The receptors were sampled from a girl aged 10 to 17 in good health, CMV-negative, and a related stem cell transplant donor. The CDR3 runs from the conserved cysteine through the conserved F or W. A D gene is named only where the DNA matches it firmly. Clone size is shown for a subset of rows, as once, few, many or a class of expanded clone.

j_gene,abundance,d_gene,v_gene,CDR3nt,CDR3aa
TRBJ2-7,many,-,TRBV6-1,TGTGCCAGCACCCAGGCCAGCTCCTACGAGCAGTACTTC,CASTQASSYEQYF
TRBJ2-3,many,TRBD1,TRBV5-4,TGTGCCCGACCGTCGTCGGGACAGGGGAGCACAGATACGCAGTATTTT,CARPSSGQGSTDTQYF
TRBJ1-5,many,-,TRBV27,TGTGCCAGCAGTTTCCCCGGCCGGGGGGGAAGAGGTGGCAATCAGCCCCAGCATTTT,CASSFPGRGGRGGNQPQHF
TRBJ1-6,few,-,TRBV5-6,TGTGCCAGCAGCTTGGGCCCGGGTACCCTCCACTTT,CASSLGPGTLHF
TRBJ2-5,-,TRBD1,TRBV7-8,TGTGCCAGCAGCCGCCGACAGGGCTCCCAAGAGACCCAGTACTTC,CASSRRQGSQETQYF
TRBJ2-3,many,-,TRBV13,TGTGCCAGCAGCTTATTCAGGGGAGGGGATACGCAGTATTTT,CASSLFRGGDTQYF
TRBJ2-7,many,-,TRBV28,TGTGCCAGCAGCCCCTGGGGAGAAAGGGAGCAGTACTTC,CASSPWGEREQYF
TRBJ2-5,few,-,TRBV4-2,TGTGCCAGCAGCCAAATCGGGGGGCGATTCGAAGAGACCCAGTACTTC,CASSQIGGRFEETQYF
TRBJ2-7,-,TRBD2,TRBV5-1,TGCGCCAGCAGCTTGGCCTCTAGTAGCGGGGGCTACGAGCAGTACTTC,CASSLASSSGGYEQYF
TRBJ2-7,many,TRBD2,TRBV5-1,TGCGCCAGCGGCCGAGACGGGGGGAGCTCCTACGAGCAGTACTTC,CASGRDGGSSYEQYF
TRBJ1-1,many,-,TRBV5-5,TGTGCCAGCAGCTTGGGAGGGGGATGGGGCACTGAAGCTTTCTTT,CASSLGGGWGTEAFF
TRBJ2-5,-,-,TRBV7-7,TGTGCCAGCAGCTTATTCGGAGACGGAGAGACCCAGTACTTC,CASSLFGDGETQYF
TRBJ2-1,-,-,TRBV11-2,TGTGCCAGCAGCTTAGAAGGCGGGCCCCTTTTTAACGAGCAGTTCTTC,CASSLEGGPLFNEQFF
TRBJ2-1,few,TRBD2,TRBV4-1,TGCGCCAGCAGCCAAGATCTTGGGGCGGGGGGGCATCGAGGTGAGCAGTTCTTC,CASSQDLGAGGHRGEQFF
TRBJ1-2,few,-,TRBV2,TGTGCCAGCAGTGACTGGCGCGGGAAAAGGGATAACTATGGCTACACCTTC,CASSDWRGKRDNYGYTF
TRBJ2-7,many,-,TRBV29-1,TGCAGCGTTGATAAGGGGTACGAGCAGTACTTC,CSVDKGYEQYF
TRBJ1-6,-,-,TRBV5-4,TGTGCCAGCAGCTTGTTCCAAGCGGGGTCACCCCTCCACTTT,CASSLFQAGSPLHF
TRBJ1-1,-,TRBD1,TRBV11-2,TGTGCCAGCAGACAGTCCCGGGACAGGGGGCGCCCGGTCACTGAAGCTTTCTTT,CASRQSRDRGRPVTEAFF
TRBJ2-7,-,-,TRBV6-5,TGTGCCAGCAGTTACTCTGCGGGGGCCAGTTACGAGCAGTACTTC,CASSYSAGASYEQYF
TRBJ2-2,many,-,TRBV5-6,TGTGCCAGCAGCTTGGTTCTGAGCCCCCAGGGCACCGGGGAGCTGTTTTTT,CASSLVLSPQGTGELFF
TRBJ2-5,-,TRBD2,TRBV4-2,TGTGCCAGCAGCCAAGATAGTCCTAGCGGGGGGGTGTGGGAGACCCAGTACTTC,CASSQDSPSGGVWETQYF
TRBJ1-6,-,-,TRBV7-3,TGTGCCAGCAGCCAGGGACTCAACAATTCACCCCTCCACTTT,CASSQGLNNSPLHF
TRBJ2-2,many,TRBD1,TRBV4-3,TGCGCCAGCAGCCAAGGGGACAGCCGCACCGGGGAGCTGTTTTTT,CASSQGDSRTGELFF
TRBJ2-7,many,-,TRBV4-1,TGCGCCAGCAGCCAAGAAAAGTCGGGGGACGAGCAGTACTTC,CASSQEKSGDEQYF
TRBJ1-4,many,TRBD1,TRBV28,TGTGCCTCCCGCACAGGGGTGGGTGAAAAACTGTTTTTT,CASRTGVGEKLFF
TRBJ1-5,many,-,TRBV15,TGTGCCACCAGCAGGTCTCCCTCTCGGGGGGCTAGCAATCAGCCCCAGCATTTT,CATSRSPSRGASNQPQHF
TRBJ2-7,few,-,TRBV6-4,TGTGCCAGCAGTGACCTAAAAAGTATCTATGCGGGGTACGAGCAGTACTTC,CASSDLKSIYAGYEQYF
TRBJ1-4,-,TRBD1,TRBV27,TGTGCCAGCAGTTTATCGGGGACAGGGTTTAATGAAAAACTGTTTTTT,CASSLSGTGFNEKLFF
TRBJ2-1,many,-,TRBV7-9,TGTGCCAGCAGCTTATTTAGTTACAATGAGCAGTTCTTC,CASSLFSYNEQFF
TRBJ1-5,-,-,TRBV11-2,TGTGCCAGCAGCTTAGGCCCTCCAGGGAGCAATCAGCCCCAGCATTTT,CASSLGPPGSNQPQHF
TRBJ1-3,many,-,TRBV19,TGTGCCAGTGGGACAAGCGGAAACACCATATATTTT,CASGTSGNTIYF
TRBJ2-2,few,-,TRBV7-2,TGTGCCAGCAGCTTAGATGTGGGTAGCGCCGGGGAGCTGTTTTTT,CASSLDVGSAGELFF
TRBJ1-1,-,-,TRBV28,TGTGCCAGCAGTTTTTTCGGGAGGGGGGCGGTGAACACTGAAGCTTTCTTT,CASSFFGRGAVNTEAFF
TRBJ1-2,-,TRBD1,TRBV4-1,TGCGCCAGCAGCCAACCTCGCACGGGGAGCAGGGGGTATGGCTACACCTTC,CASSQPRTGSRGYGYTF
TRBJ1-2,many,TRBD1,TRBV6-5,TGTGCCAGCAGTTACCCGGGGACAGCAAGTATCTATGGCTACACCTTC,CASSYPGTASIYGYTF
TRBJ1-2,few,TRBD1,TRBV15,TGTGCCACCAGCGGGAGGGACAGGATACGAGGCTATGGCTACACCTTC,CATSGRDRIRGYGYTF
TRBJ1-5,many,TRBD1,TRBV28,TGTGCCAGCAGTTCTCGACAGGGCCTCGACAATCAGCCCCAGCATTTT,CASSSRQGLDNQPQHF
TRBJ2-2,many,TRBD1,TRBV5-1,TGCGCCAGCGGGGACAGGGGGCTCACCGGGGAGCTGTTTTTT,CASGDRGLTGELFF
TRBJ2-1,many,TRBD1,TRBV19,TGTGCCAGTAGTAGGACAGGGGGGAGGGGTGAGCAGTTCTTC,CASSRTGGRGEQFF
TRBJ1-1,many,-,TRBV2,TGTGCCAGCAGTTACCAGTTAAACACTGAAGCTTTCTTT,CASSYQLNTEAFF
TRBJ2-1,few,TRBD2,TRBV2,TGTGCCAGGAGGGGACTAGGGTCCAATGAGCAGTTCTTC,CARRGLGSNEQFF
TRBJ1-5,few,-,TRBV30,TGTGCCTGGCAAGGGGTACGGAATCAGCCCCAGCATTTT,CAWQGVRNQPQHF
TRBJ2-7,many,TRBD1,TRBV2,TGTGCCAGCACCCGGACAGGGGAACACGAGCAGTACTTC,CASTRTGEHEQYF
TRBJ2-7,few,-,TRBV27,TGTGCCAGCAGTTTAGGTGGTAGCTACGAGCAGTACTTC,CASSLGGSYEQYF
TRBJ2-3,few,TRBD1,TRBV7-9,TGTGCCAGCAGCTTAGCAAGGGACAGACGAATTACAGATACGCAGTATTTT,CASSLARDRRITDTQYF
TRBJ1-2,many,TRBD1,TRBV10-3,TGTGCCACTCAGGGGGCCTCTAACTATGGCTACACCTTC,CATQGASNYGYTF
TRBJ2-3,-,-,TRBV5-1,TGCGCCAGCAGCCCATCTAGCGTTAGCACAGATACGCAGTATTTT,CASSPSSVSTDTQYF
TRBJ2-7,few,TRBD1,TRBV5-1,TGCGCCAGCAGCTTGCCGACAGGGAACTACGAGCAGTACTTC,CASSLPTGNYEQYF
TRBJ2-5,many,TRBD2,TRBV11-2,TGTGCCAGCAGCTTAGGGACTAGCGGATACTTGTACCAAGAGACCCAGTACTTC,CASSLGTSGYLYQETQYF
TRBJ1-1,many,-,TRBV7-9,TGTGCCAGCAGCCCTCCCGGGGATGAAGCTTTCTTT,CASSPPGDEAFF
TRBJ2-3,many,-,TRBV28,TGTGCCAGCAGTTTATTACTCCGAGACACAGATACGCAGTATTTT,CASSLLLRDTDTQYF
TRBJ1-1,few,TRBD1,TRBV6-1,TGTGCCAGCAGTGAGCCGGGACAGGGGGCTAGGGAAGCTTTCTTT,CASSEPGQGAREAFF
TRBJ1-5,few,-,TRBV5-1,TGCGCCAGCAGCTTGTGGGGGCTAGCCCCAGGCAATCAGCCCCAGCATTTT,CASSLWGLAPGNQPQHF
TRBJ2-1,many,TRBD2,TRBV7-2,TGTGCCAGCAGCTTAATGCGGGGGGGGTACAATGAGCAGTTCTTC,CASSLMRGGYNEQFF